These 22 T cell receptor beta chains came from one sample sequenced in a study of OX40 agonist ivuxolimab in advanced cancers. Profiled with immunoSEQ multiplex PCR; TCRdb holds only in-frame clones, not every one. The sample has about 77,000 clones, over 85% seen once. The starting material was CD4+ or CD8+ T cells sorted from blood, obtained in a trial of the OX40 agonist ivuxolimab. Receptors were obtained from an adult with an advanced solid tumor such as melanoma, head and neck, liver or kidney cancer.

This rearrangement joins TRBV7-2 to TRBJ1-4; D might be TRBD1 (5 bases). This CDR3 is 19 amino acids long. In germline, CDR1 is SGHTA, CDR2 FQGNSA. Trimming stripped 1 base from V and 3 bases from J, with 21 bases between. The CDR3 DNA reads TGTGCCAGCAGCTTAGGGGCAAGAGGTGGGGTGACAGCTAATGAAAAACTGTTTTTT. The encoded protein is CASSLGARGGVTANEKLFF.

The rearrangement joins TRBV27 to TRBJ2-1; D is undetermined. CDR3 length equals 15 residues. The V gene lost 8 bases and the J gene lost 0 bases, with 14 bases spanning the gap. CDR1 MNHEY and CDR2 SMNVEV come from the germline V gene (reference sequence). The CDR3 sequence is CASWSRSSSYNEQFF. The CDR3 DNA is TGTGCCAGCTGGTCCAGGTCGAGCTCCTACAATGAGCAGTTCTTC.

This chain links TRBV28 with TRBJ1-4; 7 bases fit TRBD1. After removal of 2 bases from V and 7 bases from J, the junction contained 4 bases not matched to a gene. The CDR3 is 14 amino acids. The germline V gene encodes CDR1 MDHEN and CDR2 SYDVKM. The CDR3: CASSLNRGSEKLFF. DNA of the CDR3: TGTGCCAGCAGTTTAAACAGGGGTTCTGAAAAACTGTTTTTT. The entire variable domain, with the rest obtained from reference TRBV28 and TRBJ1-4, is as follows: DVKVTQSSRYLVKRTGEKVFLECVQDMDHENMFWYRQDPGLGLRLIYFSYDVKMKEKGDIPEGYSVSREKKERFSLILESASTNQTSMYLCASSLNRGSEKLFFGSGTQLSVL.

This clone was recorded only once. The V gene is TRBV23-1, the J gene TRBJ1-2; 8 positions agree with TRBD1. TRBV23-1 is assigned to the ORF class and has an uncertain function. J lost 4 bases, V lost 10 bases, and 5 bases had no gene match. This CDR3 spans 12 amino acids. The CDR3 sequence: CATDRVVYGYTF. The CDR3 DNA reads TGCGCCACGGACAGGGTTGTCTATGGCTACACCTTC.

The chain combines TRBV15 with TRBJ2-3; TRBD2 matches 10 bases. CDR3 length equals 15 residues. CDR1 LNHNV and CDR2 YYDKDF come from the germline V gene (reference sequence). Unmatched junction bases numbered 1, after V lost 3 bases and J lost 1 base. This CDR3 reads CATSRGTSGTDTQYF. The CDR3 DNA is TGTGCCACCAGCAGGGGGACTAGCGGCACAGATACGCAGTATTTT. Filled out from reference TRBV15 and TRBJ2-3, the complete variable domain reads DAMVIQNPRYQVTQFGKPVTLSCSQTLNHNVMYWYQQKSSQAPKLLFHYYDKDFNNEADTPDNFQSRRPNTSFCFLDIRSPGLGDTAMYLCATSRGTSGTDTQYFGPGTRLTVL.

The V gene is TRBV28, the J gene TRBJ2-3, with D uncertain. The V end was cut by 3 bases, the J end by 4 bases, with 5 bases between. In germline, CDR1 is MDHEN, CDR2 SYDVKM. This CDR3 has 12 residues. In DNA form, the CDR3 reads TGTGCCAGCAGTTTGGTCCCAGATACGCAGTATTTT. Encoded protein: CASSLVPDTQYF.

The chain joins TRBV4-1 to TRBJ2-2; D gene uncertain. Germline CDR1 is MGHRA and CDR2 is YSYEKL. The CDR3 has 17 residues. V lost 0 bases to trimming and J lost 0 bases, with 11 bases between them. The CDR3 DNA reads TGCGCCAGCAGCCAAGATATTAGCTATTCGAACACCGGGGAGCTGTTTTTT. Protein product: CASSQDISYSNTGELFF.

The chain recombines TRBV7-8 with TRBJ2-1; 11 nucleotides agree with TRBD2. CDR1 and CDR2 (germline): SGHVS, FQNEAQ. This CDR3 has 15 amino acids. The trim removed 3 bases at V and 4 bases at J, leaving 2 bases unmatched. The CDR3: CASSFWTSGYNEQFF. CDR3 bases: TGTGCCAGCAGCTTCTGGACTAGCGGGTACAATGAGCAGTTCTTC.

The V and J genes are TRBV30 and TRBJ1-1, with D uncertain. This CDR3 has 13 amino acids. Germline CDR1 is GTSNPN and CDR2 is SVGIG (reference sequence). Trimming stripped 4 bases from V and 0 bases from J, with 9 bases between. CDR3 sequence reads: CAWTGRVNTEAFF. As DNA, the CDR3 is TGTGCCTGGACCGGACGGGTGAACACTGAAGCTTTCTTT. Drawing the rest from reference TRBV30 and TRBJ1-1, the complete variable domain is SQTIHQWPATLVQPVGSPLSLECTVEGTSNPNLYWYRQAAGRGLQLLFYSVGIGQISSEVPQNLSASRPQDRQFILSSKKLLLSDSGFYLCAWTGRVNTEAFFGQGTRLTVV.

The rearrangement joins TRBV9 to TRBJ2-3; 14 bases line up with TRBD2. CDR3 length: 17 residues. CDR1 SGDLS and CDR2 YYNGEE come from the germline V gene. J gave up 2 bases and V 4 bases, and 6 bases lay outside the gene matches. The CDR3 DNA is TGTGCCAGCAGCAGTGGACTAGCGGGAGGTCTCACAGATACGCAGTATTTT. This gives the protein CASSSGLAGGLTDTQYF.

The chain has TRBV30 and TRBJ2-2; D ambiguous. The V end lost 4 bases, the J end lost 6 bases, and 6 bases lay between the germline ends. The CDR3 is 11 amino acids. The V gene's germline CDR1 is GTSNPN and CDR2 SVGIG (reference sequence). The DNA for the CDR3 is TGTGCCTGGAATTTCGCCGGGGAGCTGTTTTTT. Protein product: CAWNFAGELFF.

CDR3 loop: CASSLATLTYGYTF. DNA of the CDR3: TGTGCCAGCAGCTTGGCGACTCTCACCTATGGCTACACCTTC. This chain connects TRBV7-2 to TRBJ1-2, with unresolved D. Germline V CDR1 and CDR2: SGHTA, FQGNSA. V lost 3 bases to trimming and J lost 4 bases, with 12 bases between them. This CDR3 comprises 14 residues.

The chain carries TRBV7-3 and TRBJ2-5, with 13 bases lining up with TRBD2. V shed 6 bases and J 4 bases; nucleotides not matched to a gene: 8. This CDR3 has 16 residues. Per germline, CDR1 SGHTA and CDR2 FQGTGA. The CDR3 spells CASRVGTSGMGETQYF. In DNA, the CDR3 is TGTGCCAGCAGGGTCGGGACTAGCGGGATGGGAGAGACCCAGTACTTC.

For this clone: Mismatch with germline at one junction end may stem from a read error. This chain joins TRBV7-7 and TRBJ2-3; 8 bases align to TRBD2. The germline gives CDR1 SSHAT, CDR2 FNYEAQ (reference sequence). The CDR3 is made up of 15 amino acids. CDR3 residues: CASSLSGSATDTQYF. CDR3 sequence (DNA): TGTGCTAGCAGCTTAAGCGGGAGTGCGACAGATACGCAGTATTTT.

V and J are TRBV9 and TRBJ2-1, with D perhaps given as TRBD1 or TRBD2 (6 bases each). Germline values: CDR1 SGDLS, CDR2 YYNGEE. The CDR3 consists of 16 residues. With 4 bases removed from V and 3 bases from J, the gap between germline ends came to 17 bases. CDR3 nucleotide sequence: TGTGCCAGCAGCCCCGGGGGCAGGCCGGTCTACAATGAGCAGTTCTTC. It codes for CASSPGGRPVYNEQFF.

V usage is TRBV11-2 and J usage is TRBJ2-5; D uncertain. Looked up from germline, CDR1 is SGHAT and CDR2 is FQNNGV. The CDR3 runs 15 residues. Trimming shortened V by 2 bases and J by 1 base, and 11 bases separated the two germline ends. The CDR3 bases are TGTGCCAGCAGCTTACCTCATGGGGTCCAAGAGACCCAGTACTTC. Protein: CASSLPHGVQETQYF.

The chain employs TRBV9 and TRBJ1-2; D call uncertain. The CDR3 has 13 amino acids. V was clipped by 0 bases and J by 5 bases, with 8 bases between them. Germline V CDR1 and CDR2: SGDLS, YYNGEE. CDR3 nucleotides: TGTGCCAGCAGCGTAGAGGGAGGGTATGGCTACACCTTC. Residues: CASSVEGGYGYTF.

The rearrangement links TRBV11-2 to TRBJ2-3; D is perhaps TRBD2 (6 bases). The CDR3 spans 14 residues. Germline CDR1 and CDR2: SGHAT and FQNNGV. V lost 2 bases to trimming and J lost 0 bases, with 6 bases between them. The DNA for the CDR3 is TGTGCCAGCAGCTTACTAGCGAGCACAGATACGCAGTATTTT. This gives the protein CASSLLASTDTQYF.

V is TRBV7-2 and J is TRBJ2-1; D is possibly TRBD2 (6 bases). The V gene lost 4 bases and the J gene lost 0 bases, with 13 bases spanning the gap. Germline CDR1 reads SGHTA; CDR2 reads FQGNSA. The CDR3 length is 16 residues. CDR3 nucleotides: TGTGCCAGCAGCTCACGGGGAGGCGGCTCCTACAATGAGCAGTTCTTC. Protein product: CASSSRGGGSYNEQFF.

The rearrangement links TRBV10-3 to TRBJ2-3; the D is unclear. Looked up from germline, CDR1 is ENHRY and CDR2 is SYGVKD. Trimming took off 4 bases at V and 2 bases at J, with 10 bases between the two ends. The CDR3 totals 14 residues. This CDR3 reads CAISGSYPTDTQYF. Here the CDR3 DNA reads TGTGCCATCAGTGGTAGTTATCCCACAGATACGCAGTATTTT.

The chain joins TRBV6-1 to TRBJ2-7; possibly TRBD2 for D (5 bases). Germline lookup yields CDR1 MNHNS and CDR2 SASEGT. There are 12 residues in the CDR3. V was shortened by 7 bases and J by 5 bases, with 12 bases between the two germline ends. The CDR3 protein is CASTRERNEQYF. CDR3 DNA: TGTGCCAGCACGAGGGAAAGGAACGAGCAGTACTTC.

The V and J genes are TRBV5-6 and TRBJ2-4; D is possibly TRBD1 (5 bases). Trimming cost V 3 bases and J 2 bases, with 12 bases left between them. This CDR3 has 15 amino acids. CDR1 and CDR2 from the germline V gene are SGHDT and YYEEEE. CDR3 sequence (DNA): TGTGCCAGCAGCTATACAGGTTGGACCAAAAACATTCAGTACTTC. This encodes CASSYTGWTKNIQYF.